This passage covers 10 T cell receptor beta chains from one sample sequenced in a study of cytomegalovirus exposure and HLA in healthy donors. 60 Vbeta and 13 Jbeta primers were used in PCR. Libraries were prepared by immunoSEQ multiplex PCR; TCRdb keeps only in-frame clonotypes and omits some of them. The repertoire table contains around 50,000 clones. The specimen was PBMCs. The receptors stem from a woman younger than 45 in good health and CMV-seropositive.

The chain links TRBV19 to TRBJ2-7, with 10 bases fitting TRBD2. The J segment lost 6 bases and the V segment lost 6 bases, leaving 11 bases of the junction unmatched. This CDR3 has 15 amino acids. Germline V CDR1 and CDR2: LNHDA, SQIVND (reference sequence). CDR3 sequence (DNA): TGTGCCAGTAGGCTATCTAGCGGGAGCTTCGGCGAGCAGTACTTC. The encoded protein is CASRLSSGSFGEQYF.

The rearrangement uses TRBV7-3 and TRBJ2-2; D is perhaps TRBD2 (6 bases). Trimming left V 1 base short and J 6 bases short, with 15 bases between. Looked up from germline, CDR1 is SGHTA and CDR2 is FQGTGA. The CDR3 spans 16 residues. CDR3 in amino acids: CASSLRGQTRAGELFF. Here the CDR3 DNA reads TGTGCCAGCAGCTTAAGGGGCCAGACTAGGGCCGGGGAGCTGTTTTTT.

V is TRBV6-4 and J is TRBJ2-1; 11 bases map to TRBD2. The CDR3 has 15 amino acids. Germline CDR1 and CDR2: MRHNA and SNTAGT. J gave up 6 bases and V 4 bases, and 5 bases lay outside the gene matches. Here the CDR3 DNA reads TGTGCCAGCAGTGTACTAGCGGGAGAGGGCAATGAGCAGTTCTTC. Protein product: CASSVLAGEGNEQFF.

The chain couples TRBV30 to TRBJ2-5; 8 positions match TRBD2. J was trimmed by 4 bases and V by 3 bases; bases with no gene match: 4. The CDR3 totals 13 residues. Per germline, CDR1 GTSNPN and CDR2 SVGIG (reference sequence). CDR3: CAWSRGGRETQYF. Here the CDR3 DNA reads TGTGCCTGGAGCCGGGGGGGGCGAGAGACCCAGTACTTC.

The rearrangement uses TRBV5-6 and TRBJ1-5, with no clear D. The CDR3 is made up of 15 amino acids. Trimming left V 1 base short and J 0 bases short, with 8 bases between. Germline CDR1 SGHDT, CDR2 YYEEEE. The CDR3 DNA sequence: TGTGCCAGCAGCTTGATGGGAGTTAGCAATCAGCCCCAGCATTTT. Its protein is CASSLMGVSNQPQHF.

The V gene is TRBV6-1, the J gene TRBJ2-7, with 7 bases that match TRBD1. CDR3 length: 15 amino acids. The V segment lost 6 bases and the J segment 3 bases; nucleotides outside the gene matches: 11. CDR1 is MNHNS, CDR2 SASEGT, per germline. DNA of the CDR3: TGTGCCAGCAGCAGAGACAGGGTGGGAGTCTACGAGCAGTACTTC. Translated, it gives CASSRDRVGVYEQYF.

The V gene is TRBV5-4, the J gene TRBJ1-2; D gene uncertain. Germline-derived CDR1 and CDR2 are SGHNT and YYREEE (reference sequence). The ends were cut back, 3 bases at V and 4 bases at J, with 13 bases in the middle. CDR3 length equals 14 residues. CDR3 amino acids: CASSSDGEVYGYTF. In DNA, the CDR3 is TGTGCCAGCAGCTCGGACGGGGAGGTCTATGGCTACACCTTC. Full variable domain (missing parts from reference TRBV5-4 and TRBJ1-2): ETGVTQSPTHLIKTRGQQVTLRCSSQSGHNTVSWYQQALGQGPQFIFQYYREEENGRGNFPPRFSGLQFPNYSSELNVNALELDDSALYLCASSSDGEVYGYTFGSGTRLTVV.

CDR3 protein: CASGLVPGGDTQYF. DNA of the CDR3: TGTGCTAGTGGTTTGGTACCAGGGGGTGATACGCAGTATTTT. The chain uses TRBV12-5 and TRBJ2-3; the match to TRBD1 covers 7 bases. Germline CDR1 is LGHNT and CDR2 is FRNRAP. This CDR3 is 14 amino acids long. V shed 0 bases, J shed 6 bases, and the junction held 3 bases outside the gene matches.

The chain has TRBV29-1 and TRBJ1-4, with 7 bases lining up with TRBD1. Germline loops: CDR1 SQVTM, CDR2 ANQGSEA. Trimming at V came to 1 base and at J to 15 bases, leaving 5 bases not matched to a gene. This CDR3 spans 11 amino acids. CDR3 region: CSVEGTGQVFF. CDR3 sequence (DNA): TGCAGCGTTGAAGGGACAGGACAGGTGTTTTTT.

The rearrangement uses TRBV13 and TRBJ1-3; TRBD1 matches 9 bases. J was trimmed by 4 bases and V by 5 bases; bases with no gene match: 6. CDR1 and CDR2 (germline): PRHDT, FYEKMQ (reference sequence). CDR3 length: 15 residues. CDR3 loop: CASSTRTGDGNTIYF. The DNA of the CDR3 is TGTGCCAGCAGCACCAGGACAGGGGACGGAAACACCATATATTTT.